The 18 T cell receptor beta chains below were found in one sample sequenced in a study of cytomegalovirus exposure and HLA in healthy donors. The method was immunoSEQ multiplex PCR; TCRdb's version includes in-frame clones alone and lacks a portion of them. The repertoire holds 140,000 to 150,000 clones, with approximately 89% as singletons. Sequencing was carried out using PBMCs. Receptors originate from a man aged 18 to 29 in good health and CMV-seronegative.

The chain uses TRBV6-6 and TRBJ2-7, with 7 bases aligning to TRBD1. Germline trimming cut 4 bases from V and 4 bases from J; bases unmatched to any gene: 1. The CDR3 spans 12 residues. The germline CDR1 and CDR2 sequences are MNHNY and SVGAGI (reference sequence). The CDR3 coding sequence is TGTGCCAGCAGTTCAGGGGGTTACGAGCAGTACTTC. This encodes CASSSGGYEQYF.

V gene TRBV5-4 combines with J gene TRBJ2-1; 11 positions match TRBD2. The CDR3 has 17 residues. The J segment lost 7 bases and the V segment lost 0 bases, leaving 9 bases of the junction unmatched. The germline V gene has CDR1 SGHNT and CDR2 YYREEE (reference sequence). CDR3 coding DNA: TGTGCCAGCAGCTTGGAAGGTGGTAGCGGGGGGGCTAATGAGCAGTTCTTC. This codes for CASSLEGGSGGANEQFF.

The chain recombines TRBV7-9 with TRBJ2-7; D is possibly TRBD1 (6 bases). Germline V gene lookup returns CDR1 SEHNR and CDR2 FQNEAQ (reference sequence). This CDR3 region has 13 residues. With 5 bases removed from V and 5 bases from J, the gap between germline ends came to 13 bases. The CDR3 reads CASSTWGPDEQYV. DNA for the CDR3: TGTGCCAGCAGCACCTGGGGGCCAGACGAGCAGTACGTC.

The gene calls are TRBV9 and TRBJ2-1; 12 bases are a match to TRBD2. The J segment lost 3 bases and the V segment lost 6 bases, leaving 10 bases of the junction unmatched. The CDR3 is made up of 17 amino acids. CDR1 is SGDLS and CDR2 is YYNGEE in the germline V gene. CDR3 protein: CASTQATSGSLYNEQFF. The CDR3 DNA reads as TGTGCCAGCACCCAGGCGACTAGCGGGAGCCTCTACAATGAGCAGTTCTTC.

For the CDR3, the DNA is TGCAGCGTTGAAGATCCGGGAGGGGGAGGCTATGGCTACACCTTC. Its protein product is CSVEDPGGGGYGYTF. J is TRBJ1-2 and V is TRBV29-1; weak D call: TRBD1 (6 bases). The germline V gene encodes CDR1 SQVTM and CDR2 ANQGSEA. Trimming pared 0 bases from V and 4 bases from J, leaving 15 bases between. The CDR3 contains 15 residues.

This clone has more than one count but fewer than ten. The V gene is TRBV2, the J gene TRBJ2-7; 8 bases line up with TRBD1. CDR1 and CDR2 from the germline V gene are SNHLY and FYNNEI. The CDR3 is 13 residues long. Unmatched junction bases numbered 4, after V lost 6 bases and J lost 3 bases. The CDR3 spells CASRGTGLYEQYV. Here the CDR3 DNA reads TGTGCCAGCAGGGGGACAGGACTCTACGAGCAGTACGTC.

The rearrangement joins TRBV4-3 to TRBJ2-1; 7 bases match TRBD2. V shed 1 base, J shed 0 bases, and the junction held 3 bases outside the gene matches. CDR1 and CDR2 (germline): LGHNA, YSLEER. There are 16 residues in the CDR3. As DNA, the CDR3 is TGCGCCAGCAGCCAAGGGGAGGGGAACTCCTACAATGAGCAGTTCTTC. It yields the protein CASSQGEGNSYNEQFF.

This clone was found once. V usage is TRBV19 and J usage is TRBJ2-3; 7 bases match TRBD1. The CDR3 is 14 amino acids. Looked up from germline, CDR1 is LNHDA and CDR2 is SQIVND (reference sequence). With 7 bases clipped from V and 4 bases from J, the junction kept 8 bases outside the gene matches. The CDR3 DNA sequence: TGTGCCAGTAAGGGGGCCTCGGCGTCAGATACGCAGTATTTT. Translation: CASKGASASDTQYF.

The rearrangement joins TRBV7-8 to TRBJ2-7; 11 bases line up with TRBD2. CDR3 length: 20 residues. Germline V gene lookup returns CDR1 SGHVS and CDR2 FQNEAQ. V shed 0 bases, J shed 0 bases, and the junction held 13 bases outside the gene matches. The CDR3 protein is CASSLASLTSGTRSSYEQYV. The CDR3 coding sequence is TGTGCCAGCAGCTTAGCAAGCCTGACTAGCGGGACAAGGAGCTCCTACGAGCAGTACGTC.

The chain recombines TRBV5-1 with TRBJ2-7; no clear D gene. From germline, CDR1 is SGHRS and CDR2 YFSETQ. V lost 0 bases, J lost 4 bases, and 11 bases lay in between. This CDR3 spans 14 amino acids. CDR3 nucleotides: TGCGCCAGCAGCTTGGACATATCAGGATACGAGCAGTACTTC. Its protein product is CASSLDISGYEQYF.

The chain is built from TRBV9 and TRBJ2-7; 7 nucleotides line up with TRBD1. V was pared by 4 bases and J by 6 bases, with 7 bases of the junction left unmatched. CDR1 and CDR2 (germline): SGDLS, YYNGEE. This CDR3 region has 13 residues. CDR3 loop: CASSSGQASEQYF. Written as DNA, the CDR3 is TGTGCCAGCAGCTCCGGACAGGCCTCCGAGCAGTACTTC.

The chain is built from TRBV19 and TRBJ2-2, with 11 bases fitting TRBD1. Per germline, CDR1 LNHDA and CDR2 SQIVND (reference sequence). V was pared by 5 bases and J by 6 bases, with 5 bases of the junction left unmatched. The CDR3 consists of 15 residues. CDR3 bases: TGTGCCAGTAGTGCGAGGACAGGGGGCTCCGGGGAGCTGTTTTTT. It yields the protein CASSARTGGSGELFF.

The chain carries TRBV7-8 and TRBJ1-2, with 12 bases that match TRBD1. After removal of 5 bases from V and 2 bases from J, the junction contained 15 bases not matched to a gene. Germline V gives CDR1 SGHVS, CDR2 FQNEAQ. This CDR3 has 19 amino acids. The DNA for the CDR3 is TGTGCCAGCAGCCCCCGGGGCATGGGACAGGGGGCCTGGAACTATGGCTACACCTTC. Its translation: CASSPRGMGQGAWNYGYTF.

This chain links TRBV25-1 with TRBJ2-7; D is ambiguous. The CDR3 sequence is 12 residues long. Germline V lookup: CDR1 MGHDK, CDR2 SYGVNS. V lost 3 bases, J lost 3 bases, and 6 bases lay in between. Here the CDR3 reads CASSDSYYEQYV. The CDR3 DNA is TGTGCCAGCAGTGACTCGTACTACGAGCAGTACGTC.

The CDR3 DNA follows: TGTGCCAGCAGCCCGCGGGGTAGCGGGAGAGCCGCCATAGATACGCAGTATTTT. Translating it yields CASSPRGSGRAAIDTQYF. This rearrangement joins TRBV11-3 to TRBJ2-3; 9 bases agree with TRBD2. This CDR3 is built from 18 residues. The germline V gene has CDR1 SGHNT and CDR2 YENEEA. Trimming at V came to 5 bases and at J to 5 bases, leaving 17 bases not matched to a gene.

V gene TRBV11-2 combines with J gene TRBJ2-5, with 10 bases that match TRBD1. Losses at the gene ends were 5 bases for V and 4 bases for J; bases not matched to a gene: 7. Germline V CDR1 and CDR2: SGHAT, FQNNGV. The CDR3 totals 15 residues. CDR3 coding DNA: TGTGCCAGCAGCCTTCGGACAGGGGGTGTAGAGACCCAGTACTTC. Translating gives CASSLRTGGVETQYF.

The chain employs TRBV6-1 and TRBJ2-1, with 8 bases aligning to TRBD2. The CDR3 runs to 14 residues. Germline trimming cut 7 bases from V and 3 bases from J; bases unmatched to any gene: 5. Germline assignment: CDR1 MNHNS and CDR2 SASEGT. The CDR3 DNA is TGTGCCAGCAAAGATAGCGGGATCTACAATGAGCAGTTCTTC. Protein sequence: CASKDSGIYNEQFF.

A few counts support this clone. The CDR3 loop is CASSEAPPAGLPEDTQYF. For the CDR3, the DNA is TGTGCCAGCAGTGAAGCCCCGCCCGCGGGCCTCCCAGAAGATACGCAGTATTTT. The chain employs TRBV6-1 and TRBJ2-3, with a tentative D call TRBD2 (5 bases). The germline V and J ends were trimmed by 0 bases and 5 bases, with 21 bases remaining between them. The germline V gene has CDR1 MNHNS and CDR2 SASEGT. The CDR3 runs to 18 residues.